This T cell receptor (beta chain) emerged from a study of identical twins. Findings of the study overall: Within cord blood, abundant beta clonotypes carried fewer insertions, but memory repertoires showed no such trend. Zero-insertion analyses might be partly confounded by invariant T cells like MAIT and iNKT. Findings came from cross-sectional statistics, without long-term follow-up of donors. Beta out-of-frame sequences showed weaker excess sharing between twins.

This clonotype appeared many times. Its antigen is not identified. MiXCR was run by TCRdb on the 5' RACE reads, yielding one entry per CDR3 protein. This sample has 150,000 or so distinct CDR3 sequences, with around 3.5% found just once. This clonotype was obtained from a man younger than 35 in good health. Material for sequencing was memory T cells sorted from blood.

CDR3 sequence: CASSQEPTSGPYEQYF. The CDR3 DNA follows: TGTGCCAGCAGCCAAGAACCCACTAGCGGCCCCTACGAGCAGTACTTC. The chain carries TRBV4-2 and TRBJ2-7; TRBD2 matches at 8 bases. The CDR3 runs to 16 residues. CDR1 and CDR2 from the germline V gene are LGHNA and YNFKEQ. V shed 0 bases, J shed 2 bases, and the junction held 6 bases outside the gene matches.